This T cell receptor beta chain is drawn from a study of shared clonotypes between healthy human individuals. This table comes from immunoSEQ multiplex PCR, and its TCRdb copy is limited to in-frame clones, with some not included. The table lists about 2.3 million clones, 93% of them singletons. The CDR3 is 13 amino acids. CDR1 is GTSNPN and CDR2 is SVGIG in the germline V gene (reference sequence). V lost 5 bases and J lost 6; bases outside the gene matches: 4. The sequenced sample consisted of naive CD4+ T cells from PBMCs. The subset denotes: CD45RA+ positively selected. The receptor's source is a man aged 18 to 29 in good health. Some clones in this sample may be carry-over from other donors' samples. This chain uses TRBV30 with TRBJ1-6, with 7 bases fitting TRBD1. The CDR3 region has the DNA TGTGCCTGGTCCGGGACAGCTAATTCACCCCTCCACTTT. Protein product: CAWSGTANSPLHF.